This T cell receptor (beta chain) was recorded in a study of cytomegalovirus exposure and HLA in healthy donors. Study findings and constraints: An analysis done earlier found most TCR beta V segments productive about 87% or about 30% of the time.

In the case of this clone: Its antigen is currently unknown.

Primers for the PCR totalled 60 Vbeta and 13 Jbeta. Sequencing was performed with immunoSEQ multiplex PCR; in TCRdb, only in-frame clones are kept and a portion is missing. Seen here are 90,000 to 150,000 clones, around 81% observed once, and the top ten hold about 2.4%. Germline lookup yields CDR1 LNHDA and CDR2 SQIVND (reference sequence). The CDR3 is 14 amino acids. The ends were cut back, 4 bases at V and 2 bases at J, with 11 bases in the middle. The specimen was PBMCs. The origin of this receptor is a woman in her thirties or forties in good health and CMV-seronegative. This chain uses TRBV19 with TRBJ1-1, with D perhaps matching TRBD1 (5 bases). This CDR3 reads CASSTLGLNTEAFF. CDR3 sequence (DNA): TGTGCCAGTAGTACTTTGGGGCTAAACACTGAAGCTTTCTTT.